Below, 32 T cell receptor beta chains from the same sample are listed, as sequenced in a study of T cells after yellow fever vaccination. In TCRdb, the 5' RACE reads were re-called with MiXCR into one record per CDR3 protein. The table has some 240,000 distinct CDR3 sequences, about 5.2% seen once; the top ten hold roughly 3%. Here the sequenced sample was CD4+ T cells sorted from PBMCs, taken on the day of the yellow fever booster vaccination. The receptor set was obtained from a man aged 18-30 years who received the YFV17D yellow fever vaccine.

The CDR3 here is CASRRMETDTQYF. The CDR3 nucleotides are TGTGCCAGTAGGAGAATGGAGACAGATACGCAGTATTTT. The chain employs TRBV19 and TRBJ2-3, with D unresolved. Germline V gene data show CDR1 as LNHDA and CDR2 as SQIVND (reference sequence). V gave up 6 bases and J gave up 3 bases, with 10 bases separating them. There are 13 residues in the CDR3.

This clonotype appeared a few times. The chain has TRBV18 and TRBJ2-5; no reliable D call. Germline CDR1 and CDR2: KGHSH and LQKENI. CDR3 length: 14 amino acids. V was cut by 6 bases and J by 4 bases, with 15 bases left in between. The CDR3 region is CASSPASERETQYF. In DNA form, the CDR3 reads TGTGCCAGCTCCCCTGCGTCGGAACGAGAGACCCAGTACTTC.

This clonotype was counted ten times or more. This chain joins TRBV7-8 and TRBJ2-1, with a possible D match to TRBD1 (6 bases). The V end was cut by 7 bases, the J end by 5 bases, with 27 bases between. The germline gives CDR1 SGHVS, CDR2 FQNEAQ. The CDR3 has 18 amino acids. The CDR3 is CASNPRVLAGVFDNEQFF. As DNA, the CDR3 is TGTGCCAGCAACCCACGGGTTTTGGCAGGGGTGTTCGACAATGAGCAGTTCTTC.

The rearrangement joins TRBV29-1 to TRBJ1-1; possibly TRBD1 for D (5 bases). This CDR3 is 13 amino acids long. Germline V gene data show CDR1 as SQVTM and CDR2 as ANQGSEA. V was clipped by 1 base and J by 2 bases, with 8 bases between them. CDR3 nucleotides: TGCAGCGTTGAAGGGCAGGGCAACACTGAAGCTTTCTTT. It is translated as CSVEGQGNTEAFF. The complete variable domain, with remaining parts taken from reference TRBV29-1 and TRBJ1-1, reads SAVISQKPSRDICQRGTSLTIQCQVDSQVTMMFWYRQQPGQSLTLIATANQGSEATYESGFVIDKFPISRPNLTFSTLTVSNMSPEDSSIYLCSVEGQGNTEAFFGQGTRLTVV.

The chain combines TRBV10-3 with TRBJ1-4; D is uncertain. Germline CDR1 ENHRY, CDR2 SYGVKD. This CDR3 contains 13 residues. The germline V and J ends were trimmed by 7 bases and 7 bases, with 13 bases remaining between them. CDR3 in amino acids: CAIKPGESEKLFF. The CDR3 DNA reads as TGTGCCATCAAGCCCGGGGAGAGTGAAAAACTGTTTTTT.

V and J are TRBV27 and TRBJ2-1, with 7 bases that match TRBD1. The CDR3 sequence is 13 residues long. Germline values: CDR1 MNHEY, CDR2 SMNVEV (reference sequence). Trimming removed 10 bases from V and 6 bases from J; junction bases left unmatched: 9. The CDR3: CATLDRDRNEQFF. The DNA of the CDR3 is TGTGCCACCTTAGACAGGGATCGCAATGAGCAGTTCTTC.

This chain connects TRBV20-1 to TRBJ2-7; perhaps TRBD2 as D (5 bases). V lost 5 bases, J lost 6 bases, and 11 bases lay in between. Per the germline V gene, CDR1 is DFQATT and CDR2 is SNEGSKA (reference sequence). This CDR3 region has 11 residues. CDR3 amino acids: CSARGPGEQYF. The CDR3 DNA follows: TGCAGTGCTCGCGGGCCGGGCGAGCAGTACTTC.

Written as DNA, the CDR3 is TGTGCCAGCAGCCGACTAGCGGGGGGGCAAGAGACCCAGTACTTC. Encoded protein: CASSRLAGGQETQYF. The chain is built from TRBV12-3 or TRBV12-4 and TRBJ2-5; 14 nucleotides match TRBD2. This CDR3 is 15 amino acids long. The V gene end was trimmed by 6 bases and the J gene end by 2 bases; junction bases not matched to a gene: 2.

This clonotype was seen more than once but under ten times. The V and J genes are TRBV12-3 or TRBV12-4 and TRBJ1-2; the match to TRBD1 covers 7 bases. The CDR3 covers 13 residues. V was pared by 6 bases and J by 2 bases, with 3 bases of the junction left unmatched. The CDR3 loop reads CASSVRGNYGYTF. CDR3 DNA sequence: TGTGCCAGCAGCGTCAGGGGGAACTATGGCTACACCTTC.

This clonotype was recorded at least ten times. The V gene is TRBV5-1, the J gene TRBJ2-5; D is unclear. Looked up from germline, CDR1 is SGHRS and CDR2 is YFSETQ. V was pared by 1 base and J by 2 bases, with 12 bases between. The CDR3 loop spans 15 amino acids. CDR3 residues: CASSLILATQETQYF. In DNA, the CDR3 is TGCGCCAGCAGCTTGATCTTGGCAACTCAAGAGACCCAGTACTTC.

In this sample, this clonotype turned up many times. The rearrangement uses TRBV5-1 and TRBJ2-5; unclear D gene. The germline V gene encodes CDR1 SGHRS and CDR2 YFSETQ. V lost 0 bases, J lost 2 bases, and 11 bases lay in between. The CDR3 runs to 15 residues. For the CDR3, the DNA is TGCGCCAGCAGCTTGGGAGGCCAGACACAAGAGACCCAGTACTTC. This encodes CASSLGGQTQETQYF.

In this sample, this clonotype turned up a few times. V is TRBV19 and J is TRBJ2-7; TRBD2 aligns across 9 bases. Germline V gene data show CDR1 as LNHDA and CDR2 as SQIVND (reference sequence). V lost 5 bases, J lost 0 bases, and 5 bases stayed unmatched. The CDR3 contains 15 residues. The chain's CDR3 is CASSLSSGTSYEQYV. The CDR3 region has the DNA TGTGCCAGTAGTCTTTCTAGCGGGACCTCCTACGAGCAGTACGTC.

J is TRBJ1-5 and V is TRBV28; the match to TRBD1 covers 7 bases. CDR1 and CDR2 (germline): MDHEN, SYDVKM. J was trimmed by 6 bases and V by 7 bases; bases with no gene match: 12. The CDR3 has 15 residues. The CDR3 bases are TGTGCCAGCATCCTAGGCCAGGGACAGACTCAGCCCCAGCATTTT. This sequence encodes CASILGQGQTQPQHF.

V and J are TRBV20-1 and TRBJ2-1; either TRBD1 or TRBD2 may supply D (5 bases each). From germline, CDR1 is DFQATT and CDR2 SNEGSKA (reference sequence). CDR3 size: 14 residues. Trimming took 7 bases from V and 0 from J, leaving 13 bases between them. Written as DNA, the CDR3 is TGCAGTGGGGAGCAAGGGGCCTCCTACAATGAGCAGTTCTTC. Its protein product is CSGEQGASYNEQFF.

The chain carries TRBV5-6 and TRBJ2-5; D tentatively reads TRBD1 or TRBD2 (6 bases each). The germline gives CDR1 SGHDT, CDR2 YYEEEE. This CDR3 spans 16 amino acids. Trimming cost V 4 bases and J 9 bases, with 25 bases left between them. The CDR3 sequence is CASSTTDRRPGGAQYF. The CDR3 DNA is TGTGCCAGCAGCACGACAGACAGGCGACCAGGAGGGGCCCAGTACTTC.

This clonotype was seen at least ten times. The chain couples TRBV5-1 to TRBJ2-7; D not resolved. The germline V and J ends were trimmed by 4 bases and 0 bases, with 11 bases remaining between them. CDR1 is SGHRS, CDR2 YFSETQ, per germline. The CDR3 spans 14 residues. In nucleotides, the CDR3 is TGCGCCAGCAGCCCCCGCTATGACTCCTACGAGCAGTACTTC. Protein: CASSPRYDSYEQYF.

This clonotype came up a few times. The rearrangement joins TRBV24-1 to TRBJ2-1; D is perhaps TRBD1 or TRBD2 (5 bases each). Germline-derived CDR1 and CDR2 are KGHDR and SFDVKD. V gave up 9 bases and J gave up 4 bases, with 9 bases separating them. CDR3 length: 12 amino acids. The CDR3 is CATGDPYNEQFF. The CDR3 DNA is TGTGCCACCGGGGACCCATACAATGAGCAGTTCTTC.

This clonotype was picked up many times. This chain joins TRBV5-5 and TRBJ1-5; D is unclear. The CDR3 covers 12 residues. Trimming took 3 bases from V and 7 from J, leaving 8 bases between them. The germline gives CDR1 SGHKS, CDR2 YYEKEE (reference sequence). The chain's CDR3 is CASSSFGQPQHF. The CDR3 coding sequence is TGTGCCAGCAGCTCGTTCGGGCAGCCCCAGCATTTT.

This clonotype occurred a few times. V usage is TRBV7-2 and J usage is TRBJ2-5; 7 bases line up with TRBD2. CDR3 length: 14 amino acids. The V gene's germline CDR1 is SGHTA and CDR2 FQGNSA. V lost 5 bases, J lost 4 bases, and 7 bases stayed unmatched. In nucleotides, the CDR3 is TGTGCCAGCAGCCCCCAGACTAGCACAGAGACCCAGTACTTC. It codes for CASSPQTSTETQYF.

At least ten counts were recorded for this clonotype. The V call is TRBV27, the J call TRBJ1-4; 7 bases are a match to TRBD1. With V trimmed by 5 bases and J by 8 bases, 11 bases remained unmatched. This CDR3 comprises 15 residues. The germline V gene has CDR1 MNHEY and CDR2 SMNVEV (reference sequence). The CDR3 nucleotides read TGTGCCAGCAGTCCCCTACAGGGGATAGGCGAAAAACTGTTTTTT. Its protein product is CASSPLQGIGEKLFF. Drawing the rest from reference TRBV27 and TRBJ1-4, the complete variable domain is EAQVTQNPRYLITVTGKKLTVTCSQNMNHEYMSWYRQDPGLGLRQIYYSMNVEVTDKGDVPEGYKVSRKEKRNFPLILESPSPNQTSLYFCASSPLQGIGEKLFFGSGTQLSVL.

This clonotype was detected many times. The rearrangement joins TRBV5-1 to TRBJ2-5, with a possible D match to TRBD1 (6 bases). In germline, CDR1 is SGHRS, CDR2 YFSETQ. This CDR3 has 14 amino acids. V was cut by 3 bases and J by 2 bases, with 11 bases left in between. This CDR3 is CASSSMGAQETQYF. In nucleotides, the CDR3 is TGCGCCAGCAGCTCTATGGGGGCACAAGAGACCCAGTACTTC.

The rearrangement joins TRBV20-1 to TRBJ2-1; possibly TRBD1 or TRBD2 for D (5 bases each). V dropped 6 bases and J dropped 6 bases, with 15 bases sitting between them. The CDR3 loop spans 13 amino acids. Germline values: CDR1 DFQATT, CDR2 SNEGSKA (reference sequence). In DNA form, the CDR3 reads TGCAGTGCGCTTGACGGGACCCGCAATGAGCAGTTCTTC. It yields the protein CSALDGTRNEQFF.

J is TRBJ2-3 and V is TRBV5-5, with a possible D match to TRBD2 (6 bases). Trimming took off 0 bases at V and 4 bases at J, with 12 bases between the two ends. The CDR3 spans 15 residues. Germline CDR1 is SGHKS and CDR2 is YYEKEE (reference sequence). DNA for the CDR3: TGTGCCAGCAGCTTGGAGGCGGGGAGGCCAGATACGCAGTATTTT. Residues: CASSLEAGRPDTQYF.

The sample holds many counts of this clonotype. This chain connects TRBV5-5 to TRBJ2-7; TRBD1 aligns across 8 bases. Germline-derived CDR1 and CDR2 are SGHKS and YYEKEE (reference sequence). V lost 3 bases to trimming and J lost 7 bases; unmatched junction nucleotides: 9. The CDR3 sequence is 14 residues long. CDR3 loop: CASSSLDRAREQYF. The CDR3 region has the DNA TGTGCCAGCAGCTCCCTGGACAGGGCCCGGGAGCAGTACTTC.

The chain couples TRBV5-4 to TRBJ2-5; D not resolved. The CDR3 has 13 amino acids. The germline V gene has CDR1 SGHNT and CDR2 YYREEE (reference sequence). Trimming stripped 1 base from V and 2 bases from J, with 6 bases between. The CDR3 loop reads CASSLTQQETQYF. Here the CDR3 DNA reads TGTGCCAGCAGCTTGACTCAGCAAGAGACCCAGTACTTC. Full variable domain (rest looked up from reference TRBV5-4 and TRBJ2-5): ETGVTQSPTHLIKTRGQQVTLRCSSQSGHNTVSWYQQALGQGPQFIFQYYREEENGRGNFPPRFSGLQFPNYSSELNVNALELDDSALYLCASSLTQQETQYFGPGTRLLVL.

This clonotype was seen many times. The genes are TRBV18 and TRBJ2-5; perhaps D is TRBD1 or TRBD2 (6 bases each). V was trimmed by 1 base and J by 4 bases, leaving 10 bases between them. Germline values: CDR1 KGHSH, CDR2 LQKENI. This CDR3 comprises 14 residues. This chain's CDR3 is CASSPQGGRETQYF. CDR3 nucleotide sequence: TGTGCCAGCTCACCACAGGGGGGCCGAGAGACCCAGTACTTC. Using reference TRBV18 and TRBJ2-5 for the parts outside the CDR3, the full variable domain is NAGVMQNPRHLVRRRGQEARLRCSPMKGHSHVYWYRQLPEEGLKFMVYLQKENIIDESGMPKERFSAEFPKEGPSILRIQQVVRGDSAAYFCASSPQGGRETQYFGPGTRLLVL.

This clonotype came up a few times. The V gene is TRBV4-3, the J gene TRBJ1-2, with a tentative D call TRBD1 (5 bases). The V end was cut by 0 bases, the J end by 7 bases, with 21 bases between. The length of the CDR3 is 17 residues. Per the germline V gene, CDR1 is LGHNA and CDR2 is YSLEER. CDR3 DNA sequence: TGCGCCAGCAGCCAAGATCCACAGGTCGGCCTAGGTTTTGGCTACACCTTC. Encoded protein: CASSQDPQVGLGFGYTF.

This clonotype was seen only a few times. V gene TRBV5-6 combines with J gene TRBJ2-7; D possibly corresponds to TRBD1 (5 bases). The CDR3 consists of 13 residues. Between the trimmed V and J ends, which lost 4 bases and 3 bases, there was a span of 11 bases. In germline, CDR1 is SGHDT, CDR2 YYEEEE. This CDR3 is CASSPQERYEQYV. DNA of the CDR3: TGTGCCAGCAGCCCACAGGAACGCTACGAGCAGTACGTC.

This clonotype was detected many times. The rearrangement joins TRBV12-3 or TRBV12-4 to TRBJ2-2; 12 nucleotides line up with TRBD2. This CDR3 region has 15 residues. V was clipped by 4 bases and J by 6 bases; unmatched bases: 3. CDR3 sequence: CASSWTSGVAGELFF. The CDR3 coding sequence is TGTGCCAGCAGTTGGACTAGCGGGGTAGCCGGGGAGCTGTTTTTT.

The table lists this clonotype with a few counts. V gene TRBV19 combines with J gene TRBJ2-6, with D possibly called TRBD1 or TRBD2 (5 bases each). The CDR3 extends over 17 amino acids. The germline V and J ends were trimmed by 3 bases and 0 bases, with 12 bases remaining between them. CDR1 is LNHDA and CDR2 is SQIVND in the germline V gene (reference sequence). The DNA for the CDR3 is TGTGCCAGTAGTATGAGGGGACCGGCCTCTGGGGCCAACGTCCTGACTTTC. This translates into CASSMRGPASGANVLTF.

The table lists this clonotype with a few counts. CDR3 in DNA: TGTGCCAGCTCACCACCGTCGTTCACCGGGGAGCTGTTTTTT. Its protein product is CASSPPSFTGELFF. This sequence joins TRBV18 and TRBJ2-2; no firm D call. The ends were cut back, 0 bases at V and 4 bases at J, with 6 bases in the middle. The CDR3 sequence is 14 residues long. CDR1 KGHSH and CDR2 LQKENI come from the germline V gene.

This clonotype was observed many times. The CDR3 protein is CSDQRGAGDTQYF. CDR3 bases: TGCAGTGATCAACGGGGGGCGGGAGATACGCAGTATTTT. V is TRBV20-1 and J is TRBJ2-3; weak D call: TRBD2 (7 bases). V lost 7 bases, J lost 5 bases, and 16 bases lay in between. The CDR3 extends over 13 amino acids. Germline V lookup: CDR1 DFQATT, CDR2 SNEGSKA (reference sequence).